This paragraph covers one T cell receptor (beta chain) sequence. V shed 3 bases, J shed 2 bases, and the junction held 5 bases outside the gene matches. CDR3 length: 15 amino acids. Per germline, CDR1 LGHDT and CDR2 YNNKEL (reference sequence). Data came from immunoSEQ multiplex PCR; TCRdb stores just in-frame clones and leaves some out. The sample consists of approximately 82,000 clones, over 90% of them appearing once. These data are taken from a study of T cell responses to AZD1222 COVID-19 vaccine. This sequence joins TRBV3-1 (or the pseudogene TRBV3-2) and TRBJ1-1; 8 bases match TRBD1. This receptor was identified in an adult in good health. Material: peripheral blood, obtained on day 0 of AZD1222 vaccination. The CDR3: CASSQRGQANTEAFF. The CDR3 region has the DNA TGTGCCAGCAGCCAGCGGGGACAGGCTAACACTGAAGCTTTCTTT.